This T cell receptor (beta chain) was recorded in a study of blood T cell repertoires in COVID-19. Study-wide context: Donors in the United States, Italy and Spain gave samples during acute or convalescent COVID-19.

This clone has a handful of counts. Cohorts were determined from participant-reported clinical history. Libraries were prepared by immunoSEQ multiplex PCR; TCRdb keeps only in-frame clonotypes and omits some of them. Here the sample spans approximately 65,000 clones, about 82% being singletons. Sequences were obtained from PBMCs or T cells enriched from blood (not recorded which). The receptor's source is a woman aged 40 to 49 with acute COVID-19.

The CDR3 coding sequence is TGTGCCAGCAGTTACGCCAGACTAGCGGGAGGATATGAGCAGTTCTTC. It specifies CASSYARLAGGYEQFF. The genes are TRBV6-6 and TRBJ2-1, with TRBD2 matching over 13 bases. In germline, CDR1 is MNHNY, CDR2 SVGAGI (reference sequence). After removal of 2 bases from V and 8 bases from J, the junction contained 6 bases not matched to a gene. This CDR3 contains 16 residues.